This T cell receptor (beta chain) was observed in a study of vaccination and CD4 T cells after COVID-19. Study-level background: Culture controls were given either a CEFX pool, an HIV-1 Nef pool, or no peptide.

The time point denotes: late sampling 161 to 241 days after vaccination in a few convalescent patients. Treatment given: approximately nine-day PBMC culture with coronavirus spike peptide pools or control peptides (ViraFEST assay). CDR3 length: 15 residues. The germline CDR1 and CDR2 sequences are KGHDR and SFDVKD. V lost 3 bases to trimming and J lost 7 bases; unmatched junction nucleotides: 8. Oncomine TCR Beta short-read sequencing was applied to DNA from cultured CD4+ T cells. MiXCR was run by TCRdb on the PCR reads, yielding one entry per CDR3 protein. The sample holds around 30,000 distinct CDR3 sequences, roughly a third seen once. A remark on this clonotype: Its antigen is currently unknown.

The sequence was obtained from a human donor who had recovered from COVID-19. V is TRBV24-1 and J is TRBJ2-1; TRBD2 aligns across 7 bases. The input for sequencing was CD4+ T cells from blood, cultured in vitro, taken about 7 months after SARS-CoV-2 vaccination. The CDR3 region is CATSDPRREFNEQFF. Here the CDR3 DNA reads TGTGCCACCAGTGATCCCCGGCGGGAGTTTAATGAGCAGTTCTTC.